The present T cell receptor beta chain was sequenced within a study of Ad26.COV2.S vaccination and SARS-CoV-2 variants. On the study more broadly: A COV1001 Ad26.COV2.S trial-arm participant provided the sample.

Concerning this clone: Its antigen is not identified.

Overall study results and limits: Total T cell responses may have been underestimated by the TCR breadth and depth analyses.

Sample treatment: approximately 18 received Ad26.COV2.S at low or high dose, single or two shots; about 5 received placebo; per-sample allocation not given. Sample collection was performed on day 63 after the first vaccine or placebo injection. An adult donor aged 18-55 years was enrolled in Boston. Expression of Wuhan-strain SARS-CoV-2 spike came from the Ad26 vector that formed the vaccine. The V gene's germline CDR1 is SGHNT and CDR2 YYREEE (reference sequence). Between the trimmed V and J ends, which lost 2 bases and 2 bases, there was a span of 10 bases. There are 15 residues in the CDR3. Using immunoSEQ multiplex PCR, the repertoire was profiled, and TCRdb retains in-frame clones only, with some absent. Among 300,000 to 500,000 clones listed, approximately 86% were seen once.

The sequenced sample was peripheral blood, obtained in a trial of Ad26.COV2.S vaccine versus placebo. The receptor was derived from a person aged 18 to 59 who received the Ad26.COV2.S COVID-19 vaccine or a placebo. The rearrangement joins TRBV5-4 to TRBJ1-4; D remains ambiguous. CDR3 sequence reads: CASSFDKETNEKLFF. The CDR3 DNA reads as TGTGCCAGCAGCTTTGATAAGGAGACTAATGAAAAACTGTTTTTT.